The next 26 T cell receptor beta chains were all read from a single sample in a study of T cell responses to AZD1222 COVID-19 vaccine. Using immunoSEQ multiplex PCR, the repertoire was profiled, and TCRdb retains in-frame clones only, with some absent. The sample holds approximately 300,000 clones, roughly 93% seen once. Sequences were derived from peripheral blood, sampled 28 days after the second AZD1222 dose. These TCRs come from an adult who received the AZD1222 COVID-19 vaccine.

J is TRBJ2-7 and V is TRBV5-1; the match to TRBD1 covers 10 bases. CDR3 length: 16 amino acids. Germline loops: CDR1 SGHRS, CDR2 YFSETQ. V was pared by 0 bases and J by 6 bases, with 9 bases of the junction left unmatched. CDR3 bases: TGCGCCAGCAGCTTGGGTAGGACAGGGGGACTACGCGAGCAGTACTTC. The encoded protein is CASSLGRTGGLREQYF.

V gene TRBV3-1 (or the pseudogene TRBV3-2) combines with J gene TRBJ1-1; D is undetermined. Deletions cut 4 bases from V and 1 base from J, with 7 bases between. Germline loops: CDR1 LGHDT, CDR2 YNNKEL (reference sequence). The CDR3 extends over 13 amino acids. CDR3 sequence (DNA): TGTGCCAGCAGCCCAAACAGGAACACTGAAGCTTTCTTT. Protein product: CASSPNRNTEAFF.

The chain links TRBV5-1 to TRBJ1-4; D call uncertain. V lost 7 bases, J lost 4 bases, and 11 bases lay in between. Germline values: CDR1 SGHRS, CDR2 YFSETQ. The CDR3 loop spans 13 amino acids. CDR3 sequence reads: CASREGNNEKLFF. The CDR3 DNA reads TGCGCCAGCCGGGAAGGAAATAATGAAAAACTGTTTTTT.

This sequence joins TRBV19 and TRBJ2-7; either TRBD1 or TRBD2 may fit D (5 bases each). CDR3 length: 14 amino acids. Trimming stripped 10 bases from V and 1 base from J, with 17 bases between. CDR1 is LNHDA, CDR2 SQIVND, per germline (reference sequence). CDR3 sequence: CATPGRRSSYEQYF. The CDR3 DNA is TGTGCCACCCCGGGACGGAGGTCATCCTACGAGCAGTACTTC.

With regard to this clone: A read error may produce the germline difference seen at one junction end. The rearrangement joins TRBV6-5 to TRBJ1-3; D not certain. The germline V gene encodes CDR1 MNHEY and CDR2 SVGAGI. There are 12 residues in the CDR3. CDR3 DNA sequence: TGTGCCAGCACTGCCCCTGGGAACACCATATATTTT. This gives the protein CASTAPGNTIYF.

The rearrangement joins TRBV7-9 to TRBJ1-5; D is undetermined. V was pared by 0 bases and J by 4 bases, with 4 bases between. Per the germline V gene, CDR1 is SEHNR and CDR2 is FQNEAQ (reference sequence). The CDR3 runs to 13 residues. This chain's CDR3 is CASSLAENQPQHF. The CDR3 DNA follows: TGTGCCAGCAGCTTAGCCGAGAATCAGCCCCAGCATTTT.

The chain is built from TRBV27 and TRBJ2-6; D is uncertain. Germline V gene data show CDR1 as MNHEY and CDR2 as SMNVEV (reference sequence). Trimming removed 2 bases from V and 1 base from J, with 3 bases in between. This CDR3 is built from 14 residues. The CDR3 loop is CASSLRSGANVLTF. CDR3 sequence (DNA): TGTGCCAGCAGTTTACGTTCTGGGGCCAACGTCCTGACTTTC.

The gene calls are TRBV28 and TRBJ1-1, with 7 positions matching TRBD1. This CDR3 has 16 residues. Germline-derived CDR1 and CDR2 are MDHEN and SYDVKM. The V gene end was trimmed by 7 bases and the J gene end by 5 bases; junction bases not matched to a gene: 16. The CDR3 region is CASIEGGGVGRTEAFF. CDR3 coding DNA: TGTGCCAGCATAGAAGGGGGCGGCGTAGGGCGGACTGAAGCTTTCTTT.

The CDR3 DNA follows: TGTGCCAGCAGCGTTGGTAGCGGGAACTACGAGCAGTACTTC. Its protein product is CASSVGSGNYEQYF. This chain uses TRBV9 with TRBJ2-7; 8 positions match TRBD2. Losses at the gene ends were 2 bases for V and 3 bases for J; bases not matched to a gene: 4. Germline CDR1 and CDR2: SGDLS and YYNGEE. The CDR3 consists of 14 residues.

The chain is built from TRBV5-1 and TRBJ1-6; D remains ambiguous. In germline, CDR1 is SGHRS, CDR2 YFSETQ. V was clipped by 0 bases and J by 4 bases, with 5 bases between them. The CDR3 is 14 residues long. The CDR3 nucleotides read TGCGCCAGCAGCTTGGCGGGTTATAATTCACCCCTCCACTTT. Translating it yields CASSLAGYNSPLHF.

The gene calls are TRBV7-8 and TRBJ2-2; D might be TRBD1 or TRBD2, each matching 5 bases. The CDR3 has 14 residues. The V and J ends lost 4 bases and 5 bases respectively, with 11 bases between them. The V gene's germline CDR1 is SGHVS and CDR2 FQNEAQ. The DNA for the CDR3 is TGTGCCAGCAGCTGGGGGAAGACTACCGGGGAGCTGTTTTTT. Translating gives CASSWGKTTGELFF.

The CDR3: CASSQGKQVSNQETQYF. CDR3 sequence (DNA): TGCGCCAGCAGCCAAGGGAAACAGGTTTCAAACCAAGAGACCCAGTACTTC. The V call is TRBV4-1, the J call TRBJ2-5, with a tentative D call TRBD1 (5 bases). The CDR3 has 17 residues. V shed 1 base and J shed 0 bases, with 15 bases lying between them. Germline-derived CDR1 and CDR2 are MGHRA and YSYEKL.

The CDR3 DNA reads TGCGCCAGCAGCTTGGAGGGTGTGAACACCGGGGAGCTGTTTTTT. It is translated as CASSLEGVNTGELFF. This chain joins TRBV5-1 and TRBJ2-2; D is unclear. Deletions cut 0 bases from V and 1 base from J, with 7 bases between. Germline V lookup: CDR1 SGHRS, CDR2 YFSETQ. This CDR3 is built from 15 residues.

This chain uses TRBV7-9 with TRBJ2-2, with 9 bases that match TRBD1. Germline V gene data show CDR1 as SEHNR and CDR2 as FQNEAQ (reference sequence). J gave up 6 bases and V 5 bases, and 4 bases lay outside the gene matches. The CDR3 runs 14 residues. DNA for the CDR3: TGTGCCAGCAGCGCCCGACAGGGGGCCGGGGAGCTGTTTTTT. The encoded protein is CASSARQGAGELFF.

The chain joins TRBV5-1 to TRBJ1-2; 8 positions match TRBD1. CDR1 is SGHRS and CDR2 is YFSETQ in the germline V gene. Trimming at V came to 4 bases and at J to 1 base, leaving 6 bases not matched to a gene. The CDR3 contains 15 residues. The chain's CDR3 is CASSAGTGLNYGYTF. CDR3 bases: TGCGCCAGCAGCGCCGGGACAGGCCTTAACTATGGCTACACCTTC.

This clone was observed a handful of times. The chain carries TRBV5-8 and TRBJ2-1; TRBD2 might be the D (6 bases). Trimming shortened V by 2 bases and J by 2 bases, and 11 bases separated the two germline ends. The CDR3 consists of 15 residues. Germline values: CDR1 SGHTS, CDR2 YDEGEE. CDR3 in amino acids: CASSFGTPAYNEQFF. In nucleotides, the CDR3 is TGTGCCAGCAGCTTCGGGACTCCTGCCTACAATGAGCAGTTCTTC.

The V call is TRBV19, the J call TRBJ1-5, with a weak D call TRBD1 (5 bases). This CDR3 region has 15 residues. Trimming removed 3 bases at V and 5 bases at J, with 14 bases between. The V gene's germline CDR1 is LNHDA and CDR2 SQIVND (reference sequence). In DNA, the CDR3 is TGTGCCAGTAGTATGGGCCGACAGCTGCATCAGCCCCAGCATTTT. It encodes CASSMGRQLHQPQHF.

DNA for the CDR3: TGTGCCAGTGCAACGAGAGCAACTAATGAAAAACTGTTTTTT. Translating it yields CASATRATNEKLFF. The J gene is TRBJ1-4, the V gene TRBV28; D is undetermined. Germline-derived CDR1 and CDR2 are MDHEN and SYDVKM. V was pared by 9 bases and J by 0 bases, with 11 bases between. This CDR3 is 14 amino acids long.

This CDR3 is CASSHRVSSYNSPLHF. CDR3 DNA: TGTGCCAGCAGCCACAGGGTGAGCTCCTATAATTCACCCCTCCACTTT. The chain employs TRBV3-1 (or the pseudogene TRBV3-2) and TRBJ1-6, with D possibly being TRBD1 (5 bases). V shed 3 bases and J shed 0 bases, with 9 bases lying between them. The CDR3 sequence is 16 residues long. Germline V CDR1 and CDR2: LGHDT, YNNKEL (reference sequence).

The chain is built from TRBV4-1 and TRBJ1-5; D not resolved. The CDR3 consists of 15 residues. V lost 0 bases and J 6 bases, leaving 12 bases between the germline ends. CDR1 MGHRA and CDR2 YSYEKL come from the germline V gene. CDR3 region: CASSQEEQPIQPQHF. The CDR3 DNA is TGCGCCAGCAGCCAAGAAGAACAGCCGATTCAGCCCCAGCATTTT.

The rearrangement links TRBV6-5 to TRBJ1-1; D is uncertain. The V and J ends lost 6 bases and 4 bases respectively, with 12 bases between them. This CDR3 region has 13 residues. CDR1 is MNHEY, CDR2 SVGAGI, per germline. CDR3 region: CASSRDLATEAFF. The CDR3 region has the DNA TGTGCCAGCAGCCGTGACCTTGCCACTGAAGCTTTCTTT.

The chain recombines TRBV28 with TRBJ1-6; 7 nucleotides line up with TRBD1. The length of the CDR3 is 14 residues. Germline V gives CDR1 MDHEN, CDR2 SYDVKM. J lost 6 bases, V lost 4 bases, and 3 bases had no gene match. The CDR3 here is CASSSGQANSPLHF. The CDR3, as DNA: TGTGCCAGCAGTTCTGGACAGGCTAATTCACCCCTCCACTTT.

This sequence joins TRBV15 and TRBJ1-6; TRBD1 agrees at 7 bases. Per germline, CDR1 LNHNV and CDR2 YYDKDF (reference sequence). The J segment lost 7 bases and the V segment lost 5 bases, leaving 8 bases of the junction unmatched. The length of the CDR3 is 15 residues. The CDR3 here is CATSRLEGQNSPLHF. Written as DNA, the CDR3 is TGTGCCACCAGCCGCCTGGAGGGACAGAATTCACCCCTCCACTTT.

The count of this clone is one. The V gene is TRBV3-1 (or the pseudogene TRBV3-2), the J gene TRBJ2-7, with D perhaps matching TRBD1 (6 bases). CDR3 length: 12 amino acids. Germline CDR1 and CDR2: LGHDT and YNNKEL (reference sequence). Between the trimmed V and J ends, which lost 4 bases and 7 bases, there was a span of 11 bases. CDR3 DNA sequence: TGTGCCAGCAGCCCTTACGGACAGGAGCAGTACTTC. Translating it yields CASSPYGQEQYF.

This chain joins TRBV7-8 and TRBJ2-3, with D uncertain. V was cut by 1 base and J by 4 bases, with 12 bases left in between. CDR3 length: 15 amino acids. Germline CDR1 and CDR2: SGHVS and FQNEAQ. The CDR3 protein is CASSLEYPPPDTQYF. CDR3 DNA: TGTGCCAGCAGCTTAGAATACCCACCACCAGATACGCAGTATTTT. Full variable domain (rest looked up from reference TRBV7-8 and TRBJ2-3): GAGVSQSPRYKVAKRGQDVALRCDPISGHVSLFWYQQALGQGPEFLTYFQNEAQLDKSGLPSDRFFAERPEGSVSTLKIQRTQQEDSAVYLCASSLEYPPPDTQYFGPGTRLTVL.

The V and J genes are TRBV5-1 and TRBJ2-2; D possibly corresponds to TRBD2 (6 bases). With 4 bases removed from V and 2 bases from J, the gap between germline ends came to 12 bases. The CDR3 extends over 15 amino acids. Germline V gene sequence: CDR1 SGHRS, CDR2 YFSETQ. The CDR3, as DNA: TGCGCCAGCAGCAACCGGCGGGGTAACACCGGGGAGCTGTTTTTT. Amino acid sequence: CASSNRRGNTGELFF.